These 7 T cell receptor beta chains originate from one sample sequenced in a study of cytomegalovirus exposure and HLA in healthy donors. The method was immunoSEQ multiplex PCR; TCRdb's version includes in-frame clones alone and lacks a portion of them. The sample holds roughly 52,000 clones; 93% are singletons and the top ten take 1.5% to 2%. The sequencing input was PBMCs. The receptor set was obtained from a young woman in good health and CMV-seropositive.

The rearrangement links TRBV6-5 to TRBJ1-1; 7 nucleotides match TRBD1. Germline CDR1 MNHEY, CDR2 SVGAGI. Trimming removed 0 bases from V and 4 bases from J; junction bases left unmatched: 2. The length of the CDR3 is 14 residues. This CDR3 is CASSYSTGVTEAFF. In DNA form, the CDR3 reads TGTGCCAGCAGTTACTCCACAGGGGTCACTGAAGCTTTCTTT.

CDR3 residues: CASRGGSGGYYNEQFF. As DNA, the CDR3 is TGTGCCAGCAGAGGCGGAAGCGGGGGATACTACAATGAGCAGTTCTTC. V usage is TRBV6-6 and J usage is TRBJ2-1; TRBD2 matches at 8 bases. Germline V gives CDR1 MNHNY, CDR2 SVGAGI (reference sequence). The V segment lost 6 bases and the J segment 3 bases; nucleotides outside the gene matches: 10. The CDR3 length is 16 residues.

The chain combines TRBV7-8 with TRBJ2-7; 11 bases are shared with TRBD2. Germline V gives CDR1 SGHVS, CDR2 FQNEAQ. This CDR3 is 15 amino acids long. V was pared by 3 bases and J by 4 bases, with 5 bases of the junction left unmatched. The DNA of the CDR3 is TGTGCCAGCAGCTTCTCCGGGACTAGCGGATACGAGCAGTACTTC. It translates to CASSFSGTSGYEQYF.

The genes are TRBV5-1 and TRBJ2-1; 10 nucleotides match TRBD2. This CDR3 comprises 16 residues. The ends lost 3 bases at V and 5 bases at J; junction bases unmatched: 8. From germline, CDR1 is SGHRS and CDR2 YFSETQ. CDR3 DNA sequence: TGCGCCAGCAGCTCGACAGGGACTAGCGTAAACAATGAGCAGTTCTTC. It codes for CASSSTGTSVNNEQFF.

This chain uses TRBV23-1 with TRBJ2-1; 8 bases are shared with TRBD2. TRBV23-1 is an open reading frame, and its role is uncertain. CDR3 length: 20 residues. V trimming: 4 bases; J trimming: 6 bases; junction bases outside the gene matches: 23. CDR3 nucleotide sequence: TGCGCCAGCAGTCCCCGAGAGATCGGGGGGGTACCCGATTGGGGCAATGAGCAGTTCTTC. The encoded protein is CASSPREIGGVPDWGNEQFF.

For the CDR3, the DNA is TGCAGCGTTGTGGGCAGGACTAACCTACGAGCTTTCTTT. Protein: CSVVGRTNLRAFF. The gene calls are TRBV29-1 and TRBJ1-1; unclear D gene. Looked up from germline, CDR1 is SQVTM and CDR2 is ANQGSEA. The CDR3 sequence is 13 residues long. The V end lost 4 bases, the J end lost 10 bases, and 19 bases lay between the germline ends.

This clone was counted once. V and J are TRBV10-1 and TRBJ1-1; a weak D match, TRBD1 (5 bases). The CDR3 is made up of 14 amino acids. Germline V gene sequence: CDR1 WNHNN, CDR2 SYGVQD (reference sequence). V lost 5 bases to trimming and J lost 4 bases, with 14 bases between them. CDR3 DNA sequence: TGCGCCAGCAGTAAGGACCCTGGGGCCACTGAAGCTTTCTTT. This sequence encodes CASSKDPGATEAFF.